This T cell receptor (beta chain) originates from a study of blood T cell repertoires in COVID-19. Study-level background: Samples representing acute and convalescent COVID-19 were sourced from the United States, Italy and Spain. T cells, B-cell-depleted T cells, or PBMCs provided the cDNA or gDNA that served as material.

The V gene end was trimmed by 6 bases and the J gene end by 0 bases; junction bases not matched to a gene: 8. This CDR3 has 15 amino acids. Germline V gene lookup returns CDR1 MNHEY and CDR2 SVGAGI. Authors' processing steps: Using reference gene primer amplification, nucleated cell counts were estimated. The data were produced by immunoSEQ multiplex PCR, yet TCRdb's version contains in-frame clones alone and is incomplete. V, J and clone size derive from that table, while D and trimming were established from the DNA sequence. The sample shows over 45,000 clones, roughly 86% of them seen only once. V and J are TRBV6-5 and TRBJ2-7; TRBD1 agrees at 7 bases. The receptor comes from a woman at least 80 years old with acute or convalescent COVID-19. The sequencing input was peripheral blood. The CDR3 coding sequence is TGTGCCAGCAGAACCCAACGGACAGGCTCCTACGAGCAGTACTTC. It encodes CASRTQRTGSYEQYF.